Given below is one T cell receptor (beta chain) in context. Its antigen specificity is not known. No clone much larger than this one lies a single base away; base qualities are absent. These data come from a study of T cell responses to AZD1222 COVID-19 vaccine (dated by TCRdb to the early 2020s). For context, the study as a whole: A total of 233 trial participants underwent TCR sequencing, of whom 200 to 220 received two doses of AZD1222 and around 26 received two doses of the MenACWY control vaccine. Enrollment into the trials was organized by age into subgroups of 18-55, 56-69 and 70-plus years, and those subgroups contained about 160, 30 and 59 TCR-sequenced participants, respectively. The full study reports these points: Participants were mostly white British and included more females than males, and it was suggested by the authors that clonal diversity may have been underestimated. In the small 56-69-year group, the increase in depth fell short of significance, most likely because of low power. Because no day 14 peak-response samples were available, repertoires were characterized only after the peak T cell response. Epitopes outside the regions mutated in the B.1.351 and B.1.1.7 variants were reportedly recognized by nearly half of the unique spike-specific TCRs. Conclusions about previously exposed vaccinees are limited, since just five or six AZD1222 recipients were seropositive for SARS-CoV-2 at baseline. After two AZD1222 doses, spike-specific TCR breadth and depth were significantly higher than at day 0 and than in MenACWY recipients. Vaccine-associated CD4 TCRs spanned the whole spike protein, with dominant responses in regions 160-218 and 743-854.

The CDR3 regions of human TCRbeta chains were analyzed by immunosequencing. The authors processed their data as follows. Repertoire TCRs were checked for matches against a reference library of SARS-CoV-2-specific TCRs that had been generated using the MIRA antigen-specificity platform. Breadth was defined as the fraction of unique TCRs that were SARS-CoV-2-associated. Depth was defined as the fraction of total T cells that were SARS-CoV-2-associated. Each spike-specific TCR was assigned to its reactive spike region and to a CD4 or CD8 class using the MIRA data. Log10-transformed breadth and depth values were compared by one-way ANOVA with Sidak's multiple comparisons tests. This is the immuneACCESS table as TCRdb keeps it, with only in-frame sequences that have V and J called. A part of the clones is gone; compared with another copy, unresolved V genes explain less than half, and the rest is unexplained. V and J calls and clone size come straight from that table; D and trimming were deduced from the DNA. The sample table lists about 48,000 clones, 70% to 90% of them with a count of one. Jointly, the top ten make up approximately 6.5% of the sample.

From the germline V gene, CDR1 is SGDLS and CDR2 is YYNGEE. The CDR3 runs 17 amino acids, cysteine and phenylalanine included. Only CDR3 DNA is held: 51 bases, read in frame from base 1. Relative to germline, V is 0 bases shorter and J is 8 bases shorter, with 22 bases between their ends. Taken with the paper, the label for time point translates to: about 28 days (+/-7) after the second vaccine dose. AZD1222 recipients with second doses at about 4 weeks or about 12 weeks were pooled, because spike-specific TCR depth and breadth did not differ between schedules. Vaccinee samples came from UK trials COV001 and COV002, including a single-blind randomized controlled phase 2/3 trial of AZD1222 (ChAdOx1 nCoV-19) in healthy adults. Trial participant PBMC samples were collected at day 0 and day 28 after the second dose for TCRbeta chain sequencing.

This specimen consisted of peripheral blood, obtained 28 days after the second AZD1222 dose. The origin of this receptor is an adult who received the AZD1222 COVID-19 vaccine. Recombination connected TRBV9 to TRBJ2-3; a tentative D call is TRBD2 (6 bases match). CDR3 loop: CASSVDYRDLSPATQYF. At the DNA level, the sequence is TGTGCCAGCAGCGTAGATTATAGGGACTTATCTCCAGCTACGCAGTATTTT.